One sample yielded the 21 T cell receptor beta chains listed below, sequenced in a study of shared clonotypes between healthy human individuals. Profiling relied on immunoSEQ multiplex PCR, and the TCRdb table lists in-frame clones only, not all of them. Of about 1.5 million clones listed, roughly 97% are singletons. Sequences were obtained from naive CD4+ T cells sorted from blood. Regarding subset: CD45RA+ positively selected. These receptors originate from a man aged 30-40 years in good health.

The V call is TRBV5-4, the J call TRBJ2-1; 9 bases fit TRBD2. V dropped 2 bases and J dropped 0; count of bases not matched to a gene: 3. This CDR3 contains 16 residues. The germline V gene has CDR1 SGHNT and CDR2 YYREEE (reference sequence). The CDR3 spells CASSLSGGSSYNEQFF. The CDR3 DNA reads TGTGCCAGCAGCTTAAGCGGGGGGAGCTCCTACAATGAGCAGTTCTTC.

The chain has TRBV5-1 and TRBJ2-1; 8 bases match TRBD2. V gave up 3 bases and J gave up 5 bases; unmatched junction bases: 13. Germline V gives CDR1 SGHRS, CDR2 YFSETQ. This CDR3 contains 17 residues. This CDR3 reads CASSSSGTSLAHNEQFF. In DNA, the CDR3 is TGCGCCAGCAGCTCGTCGGGGACTAGTTTGGCTCACAATGAGCAGTTCTTC. Filled out from reference TRBV5-1 and TRBJ2-1, the complete variable domain reads KAGVTQTPRYLIKTRGQQVTLSCSPISGHRSVSWYQQTPGQGLQFLFEYFSETQRNKGNFPGRFSGRQFSNSRSEMNVSTLELGDSALYLCASSSSGTSLAHNEQFFGPGTRLTVL.

This clone was seen a single time. The CDR3 region is CAWSVQGTVPSEQYF. The CDR3 DNA is TGTGCCTGGAGTGTACAAGGGACAGTTCCTTCCGAGCAGTACTTC. The genes are TRBV30 and TRBJ2-7; 7 nucleotides agree with TRBD1. V shed 0 bases, J shed 6 bases, and the junction held 11 bases outside the gene matches. Germline V lookup: CDR1 GTSNPN, CDR2 SVGIG (reference sequence). This CDR3 contains 15 residues.

The chain employs TRBV30 and TRBJ2-3, with 8 bases aligning to TRBD2. The ends lost 4 bases at V and 8 bases at J; junction bases unmatched: 8. The CDR3 is 13 residues long. The germline V gene has CDR1 GTSNPN and CDR2 SVGIG (reference sequence). The CDR3 here is CAWTRTSLRTQYF. The DNA of the CDR3 is TGTGCCTGGACCCGGACTAGCCTGCGTACGCAGTATTTT.

The CDR3 here is CASRNQPGGELFF. The CDR3 DNA sequence: TGTGCCAGCAGAAATCAACCGGGAGGGGAGCTGTTTTTT. V is TRBV28 and J is TRBJ2-2, with a tentative D call TRBD2 (5 bases). V was shortened by 6 bases and J by 8 bases, with 13 bases between the two germline ends. The CDR3 consists of 13 residues. The germline V gene encodes CDR1 MDHEN and CDR2 SYDVKM.

CDR3 sequence (DNA): TGTGCCAGCAGCCTCGGGAGAGCCAAAAACATTCAGTACTTC. It is translated as CASSLGRAKNIQYF. The genes are TRBV7-9 and TRBJ2-4; D is possibly TRBD2 (6 bases). CDR1 SEHNR and CDR2 FQNEAQ come from the germline V gene (reference sequence). The CDR3 is 14 residues long. V dropped 5 bases and J dropped 0 bases, with 8 bases sitting between them.

The genes are TRBV9 and TRBJ2-1; TRBD2 matches at 7 bases. Germline CDR1 is SGDLS and CDR2 is YYNGEE. The CDR3 runs 16 residues. The V gene end was trimmed by 4 bases and the J gene end by 10 bases; junction bases not matched to a gene: 17. This CDR3 is CASSRDAGRELREQFF. CDR3 DNA sequence: TGTGCCAGCAGCCGCGATGCAGGGCGGGAGCTACGGGAGCAGTTCTTC.

As for this clone: In the same sample, other DNA sequences code for this CDR3. The genes are TRBV2 and TRBJ2-7; no clear D. The CDR3 loop spans 14 amino acids. Deletions cut 1 base from V and 2 bases from J, with 9 bases between. Germline-derived CDR1 and CDR2 are SNHLY and FYNNEI. The CDR3 nucleotides are TGTGCCAGCAGTGAAGACAGATTCCCCTACGAGCAGTACTTC. This sequence encodes CASSEDRFPYEQYF. Filled out from reference TRBV2 and TRBJ2-7, the complete variable domain reads EPEVTQTPSHQVTQMGQEVILRCVPISNHLYFYWYRQILGQKVEFLVSFYNNEISEKSEIFDDQFSVERPDGSNFTLKIRSTKLEDSAMYFCASSEDRFPYEQYFGPGTRLTVT.

As regards this clone: The junction and the germline gene differ at one end; a read error may be behind it. The V call is TRBV2, the J call TRBJ2-7, with a weak D call TRBD1 (6 bases). CDR3 length: 13 residues. Germline V lookup: CDR1 SNHLY, CDR2 FYNNEI. The CDR3 region has the DNA TGTGCCTCCCGGGAAGCTACAGGGCCCACGGTGGACTTC. This gives the protein CASREATGPTVDF.

This clone has only a few counts. Within the sample, other DNA sequences also encode this same CDR3. The chain joins TRBV5-1 to TRBJ2-3; no clear D gene. Germline values: CDR1 SGHRS, CDR2 YFSETQ. The CDR3 spans 12 residues. V was pared by 3 bases and J by 0 bases, with 2 bases between. The CDR3 loop is CASSSSTDTQYF. The CDR3 coding sequence is TGCGCCAGCAGCTCAAGCACAGATACGCAGTATTTT.

The V call is TRBV19, the J call TRBJ2-7; no reliable D call. Germline V gene lookup returns CDR1 LNHDA and CDR2 SQIVND (reference sequence). Trimming shortened V by 4 bases and J by 2 bases, and 12 bases separated the two germline ends. CDR3 length: 14 residues. CDR3 residues: CASSKLGVPYEQYF. In nucleotides, the CDR3 is TGTGCCAGTAGTAAACTTGGTGTCCCCTACGAGCAGTACTTC.

The chain employs TRBV11-2 and TRBJ1-1; no clear D. V shed 5 bases and J shed 6 bases, with 13 bases lying between them. Germline V lookup: CDR1 SGHAT, CDR2 FQNNGV. CDR3 length equals 13 residues. The CDR3 DNA is TGTGCCAGCAGCCCAACCGGGTGGGCTGAAGCTTTCTTT. This translates into CASSPTGWAEAFF. Variable domain in full (rest from reference TRBV11-2 and TRBJ1-1): EAGVAQSPRYKIIEKRQSVAFWCNPISGHATLYWYQQILGQGPKLLIQFQNNGVVDDSQLPKDRFSAERLKGVDSTLKIQPAKLEDSAVYLCASSPTGWAEAFFGQGTRLTVV.

The rearrangement joins TRBV7-2 to TRBJ2-7, with TRBD2 matching over 8 bases. With V trimmed by 3 bases and J by 7 bases, 8 bases remained unmatched. Germline V gene sequence: CDR1 SGHTA, CDR2 FQGNSA. The CDR3 is made up of 14 amino acids. CDR3 in amino acids: CASSFAGGPGEQYF. The CDR3 nucleotides read TGTGCCAGCAGCTTTGCGGGAGGCCCAGGTGAGCAGTACTTC. The full variable domain, rest sourced from reference TRBV7-2 and TRBJ2-7, is GAGVSQSPSNKVTEKGKDVELRCDPISGHTALYWYRQSLGQGLEFLIYFQGNSAPDKSGLPSDRFSAERTGGSVSTLTIQRTQQEDSAVYLCASSFAGGPGEQYFGPGTRLTVT.

The chain links TRBV15 to TRBJ2-5; D is possibly TRBD1 (6 bases). The V gene lost 4 bases and the J gene lost 4 bases, with 13 bases spanning the gap. The CDR3 has 14 residues. The germline gives CDR1 LNHNV, CDR2 YYDKDF (reference sequence). The chain's CDR3 is CATSTWTEAETQYF. The CDR3 DNA follows: TGTGCCACCAGCACCTGGACAGAGGCAGAGACCCAGTACTTC.

The chain links TRBV5-1 to TRBJ2-3; TRBD1 might be the D (5 bases). Deletions cut 2 bases from V and 5 bases from J, with 9 bases between. The CDR3 loop spans 13 amino acids. The germline gives CDR1 SGHRS, CDR2 YFSETQ. The CDR3 region has the DNA TGCGCCAGCAGCTTCCGGACAAAAGATACGCAGTATTTT. As protein: CASSFRTKDTQYF.

The sample holds one count of this clone. V and J are TRBV18 and TRBJ1-1, with a tentative D call TRBD1 (6 bases). Germline V gene lookup returns CDR1 KGHSH and CDR2 LQKENI. The CDR3 loop spans 13 amino acids. V was clipped by 3 bases and J by 8 bases, with 13 bases between them. In DNA, the CDR3 is TGTGCCAGCTCACCTGGACAGCTTACCGAAGCTTTCTTT. Amino acid sequence: CASSPGQLTEAFF.

V usage is TRBV19 and J usage is TRBJ2-1, with a possible D match to TRBD1 (6 bases). V lost 6 bases to trimming and J lost 7 bases, with 16 bases between them. The germline gives CDR1 LNHDA, CDR2 SQIVND (reference sequence). CDR3 length: 14 residues. The CDR3 reads CASRSTGQWNEQFF. DNA of the CDR3: TGTGCCAGTAGGTCGACAGGCCAATGGAATGAGCAGTTCTTC. The full variable domain, with the rest looked up from reference TRBV19 and TRBJ2-1, is DGGITQSPKYLFRKEGQNVTLSCEQNLNHDAMYWYRQDPGQGLRLIYYSQIVNDFQKGDIAEGYSVSREKKESFPLTVTSAQKNPTAFYLCASRSTGQWNEQFFGPGTRLTVL.

The table lists this clone with a count of one. This chain joins TRBV29-1 and TRBJ2-1, with 11 bases aligning to TRBD2. This CDR3 region has 15 residues. Trimming at V came to 5 bases and at J to 4 bases, leaving 7 bases not matched to a gene. Germline values: CDR1 SQVTM, CDR2 ANQGSEA. Here the CDR3 reads CSVRPGLAEYNEQFF. CDR3 DNA sequence: TGCAGCGTTAGACCGGGACTAGCGGAGTACAATGAGCAGTTCTTC.

This chain joins TRBV6-6 and TRBJ1-1, with unresolved D. CDR3 length: 11 amino acids. The ends were cut back, 2 bases at V and 12 bases at J, with 10 bases in the middle. Germline V gene sequence: CDR1 MNHNY, CDR2 SVGAGI (reference sequence). The CDR3 bases are TGTGCCAGCAGTTACGCCTATTGGACTTTCTTT. Residues: CASSYAYWTFF.

This clone is a singleton in its sample. The rearrangement joins TRBV28 to TRBJ2-7, with TRBD1 identical over 9 bases. Germline V CDR1 and CDR2: MDHEN, SYDVKM. This CDR3 comprises 14 residues. With 5 bases clipped from V and 2 bases from J, the junction kept 4 bases outside the gene matches. The CDR3 sequence is CASSGGDRAYEQYF. The CDR3 DNA sequence: TGTGCCAGCAGTGGGGGGGACAGGGCCTACGAGCAGTACTTC.

The rearrangement joins TRBV11-2 to TRBJ2-3; unclear D gene. Germline assignment: CDR1 SGHAT and CDR2 FQNNGV. V lost 1 base and J 1 base, leaving 9 bases between the germline ends. This CDR3 contains 15 residues. The CDR3 nucleotides read TGTGCCAGCAGCTTAGGCCTAGTAGGCACAGATACGCAGTATTTT. Translating it yields CASSLGLVGTDTQYF.